This T cell receptor (beta chain) was captured in a study of CD8+ T cells in alopecia areata. About the study: Severity scoring for treated patients was based on the percentage of affected scalp area. Study-wide results and caveats: Clonality in the scalp and expanded CD8+ clones ranked among the top 100 were significantly decreased by tofacitinib. Baseline CD8+ expansion's link to response remains uncertain, as there was one nonresponder.

Sequencing templates came from extracted RNA that was reverse transcribed into cDNA. Repertoires were generated with immunoSEQ multiplex PCR, while TCRdb's copy carries only in-frame clones and drops some. The sample has 35,000 to 45,000 clones, more than 90% seen once; the top ten hold approximately 17%. The sample's treatment: oral pan-JAK inhibitor, 5-10 mg twice daily. A word on this clone: What it binds is not known. At one boundary the junction diverges from the germline segment, which might be a read error.

Germline V lookup: CDR1 MNHEY, CDR2 SMNVEV (reference sequence). This CDR3 region has 15 residues. This TCR came from a human donor with alopecia areata. Source: CD8+ T cells sorted from blood, taken at week 24, from a patient treated with tofacitinib. The chain has TRBV27 and TRBJ2-2, with D perhaps TRBD1 (6 bases). The CDR3 bases are TGTGCCAGCAGTATATCAGGGGTGGGAACCGGGGAGCTGTTTTTT. This encodes CASSISGVGTGELFF.